These 29 T cell receptor beta chains originate from one sample sequenced in a study of radiation and T cells in renal cell carcinoma. Indicated time point: blood 4 weeks post-SBRT, at nephrectomy. Treatment specified: 15 Gy SBRT to primary tumor, nephrectomy 4 weeks later. Method: immunoSEQ multiplex PCR; TCRdb's copy keeps in-frame clones and lacks some. Of 140,000 to 150,000 clones listed, approximately 86% are singletons. Specimen: blood, collected from a patient whose treatment included radiotherapy and nephrectomy. The receptors shown here come from a woman aged 45 to 65 with renal cell carcinoma.

The chain couples TRBV6-6 to TRBJ1-1; D might be TRBD1 (6 bases). Trimming took off 10 bases at V and 2 bases at J, with 17 bases between the two ends. Germline V lookup: CDR1 MNHNY, CDR2 SVGAGI (reference sequence). This CDR3 has 14 residues. The CDR3 coding sequence is TGTGCCACCCGACGGGGGGGCCTAAACACTGAAGCTTTCTTT. Translated: CATRRGGLNTEAFF.

Concerning this clone: Other DNA sequences in the same sample also yield this CDR3. V is TRBV9 and J is TRBJ1-2; D is undetermined. Per the germline V gene, CDR1 is SGDLS and CDR2 is YYNGEE. V was shortened by 0 bases and J by 4 bases, with 7 bases between the two germline ends. The CDR3 is 13 amino acids. CDR3 coding DNA: TGTGCCAGCAGCGTAGACAGCTCCTATGGCTACACCTTC. Its translation: CASSVDSSYGYTF. Using reference TRBV9 and TRBJ1-2 for the parts outside the CDR3, the full variable domain is DSGVTQTPKHLITATGQRVTLRCSPRSGDLSVYWYQQSLDQGLQFLIQYYNGEERAKGNILERFSAQQFPDLHSELNLSSLELGDSALYFCASSVDSSYGYTFGSGTRLTVV.

The chain carries TRBV28 and TRBJ1-4, with TRBD1 identical over 7 bases. V shed 8 bases, J shed 8 bases, and the junction held 14 bases outside the gene matches. The germline V gene has CDR1 MDHEN and CDR2 SYDVKM. The CDR3 runs 15 residues. DNA for the CDR3: TGTGCCAGCCTCCCGGGACAGAGGACTGGCGAAAAACTGTTTTTT. It specifies CASLPGQRTGEKLFF.

The V and J genes are TRBV5-6 and TRBJ1-1; TRBD1 agrees at 7 bases. Germline lookup yields CDR1 SGHDT and CDR2 YYEEEE. The CDR3 sequence is 16 residues long. The V and J ends lost 2 bases and 5 bases, in that order; junction bases with no gene match: 12. The CDR3 region is CASSFTGELLRTEAFF. CDR3 in DNA: TGTGCCAGCAGCTTTACAGGGGAGTTGCTTAGGACTGAAGCTTTCTTT.

This clone was seen only a few times. The gene calls are TRBV10-3 and TRBJ1-1; perhaps TRBD1 as D (6 bases). The germline V gene encodes CDR1 ENHRY and CDR2 SYGVKD. V was cut by 9 bases and J by 4 bases, with 12 bases left in between. CDR3 size: 12 residues. This chain's CDR3 is CAIRDTSTEAFF. The CDR3 bases are TGTGCCATAAGGGACACCAGCACTGAAGCTTTCTTT.

This rearrangement joins TRBV7-2 to TRBJ1-2, with 8 bases matching TRBD1. CDR1 SGHTA and CDR2 FQGNSA come from the germline V gene. J gave up 7 bases and V 0 bases, and 10 bases lay outside the gene matches. The CDR3 extends over 16 amino acids. In nucleotides, the CDR3 is TGTGCCAGCAGCTTAGCGGGCGGACAGGGTAATGGTGGCTACACCTTC. Amino acid sequence: CASSLAGGQGNGGYTF.

The chain joins TRBV5-6 to TRBJ2-3; 9 positions match TRBD2. V shed 3 bases, J shed 3 bases, and the junction held 11 bases outside the gene matches. The CDR3 contains 17 residues. Germline loops: CDR1 SGHDT, CDR2 YYEEEE. The CDR3 here is CASSWWAGTSRTDTQYF. The CDR3 bases are TGTGCCAGCAGCTGGTGGGCCGGGACTAGCAGAACAGATACGCAGTATTTT. The full variable domain, completed using reference TRBV5-6 and TRBJ2-3, is DAGVTQSPTHLIKTRGQQVTLRCSPKSGHDTVSWYQQALGQGPQFIFQYYEEEERQRGNFPDRFSGHQFPNYSSELNVNALLLGDSALYLCASSWWAGTSRTDTQYFGPGTRLTVL.

The chain carries TRBV18 and TRBJ1-1; 9 nucleotides align to TRBD1. With V trimmed by 0 bases and J by 0 bases, 5 bases remained unmatched. The germline CDR1 and CDR2 sequences are KGHSH and LQKENI. The CDR3 extends over 17 amino acids. The CDR3 protein is CASSPPGTGIMNTEAFF. CDR3 in DNA: TGTGCCAGCTCACCACCCGGGACAGGGATAATGAACACTGAAGCTTTCTTT.

The rearrangement joins TRBV7-9 to TRBJ2-3, with D uncertain. The CDR3 runs to 12 residues. Germline values: CDR1 SEHNR, CDR2 FQNEAQ (reference sequence). V was shortened by 0 bases and J by 4 bases, with 2 bases between the two germline ends. The CDR3 region is CASSLAADTQYF. The CDR3 bases are TGTGCCAGCAGCTTAGCCGCAGATACGCAGTATTTT.

The chain carries TRBV4-2 and TRBJ2-5; 8 bases are shared with TRBD2. Germline loops: CDR1 LGHNA, CDR2 YNFKEQ. The V and J ends lost 0 bases and 4 bases, in that order; junction bases with no gene match: 4. The CDR3 is made up of 15 amino acids. CDR3 coding DNA: TGTGCCAGCAGCCAAGATAGGAGCGGGAGAGAGACCCAGTACTTC. It specifies CASSQDRSGRETQYF.

This clone was observed once. V and J are TRBV18 and TRBJ2-4; no definite D call. This CDR3 is 19 amino acids long. Germline loops: CDR1 KGHSH, CDR2 LQKENI. Deletions cut 1 base from V and 6 bases from J, with 25 bases between. CDR3 DNA: TGTGCCAGCTCACCACTTTACCCGGACGACTCGATCGATCTAAACATTCAGTACTTC. As protein: CASSPLYPDDSIDLNIQYF. Looking up the rest from reference TRBV18 and TRBJ2-4 gives the full variable domain: NAGVMQNPRHLVRRRGQEARLRCSPMKGHSHVYWYRQLPEEGLKFMVYLQKENIIDESGMPKERFSAEFPKEGPSILRIQQVVRGDSAAYFCASSPLYPDDSIDLNIQYFGAGTRLSVL.

This chain uses TRBV27 with TRBJ2-3; a possible D gene is TRBD1 (6 bases). The ends were cut back, 2 bases at V and 9 bases at J, with 9 bases in the middle. Germline V gene lookup returns CDR1 MNHEY and CDR2 SMNVEV (reference sequence). The CDR3 is 12 amino acids. This chain's CDR3 is CASSLGGHTQYF. The CDR3 DNA sequence: TGTGCCAGCAGTTTAGGGGGACACACGCAGTATTTT.

This rearrangement joins TRBV19 to TRBJ2-3, with D possibly being TRBD1 or TRBD2 (5 bases each). Trimming cost V 5 bases and J 1 base, with 10 bases left between them. This CDR3 contains 14 residues. Germline CDR1 and CDR2: LNHDA and SQIVND (reference sequence). The DNA for the CDR3 is TGTGCCAGTAGTGAGGGGCCGGGCACAGATACGCAGTATTTT. Amino acids: CASSEGPGTDTQYF.

This clone was detected once. The rearrangement uses TRBV5-6 and TRBJ2-3, with 11 bases that match TRBD2. The germline gives CDR1 SGHDT, CDR2 YYEEEE. The CDR3 runs to 16 residues. J was trimmed by 3 bases and V by 4 bases; bases with no gene match: 7. The CDR3 reads CASSDTGLAVTDTQYF. The CDR3 DNA reads as TGTGCCAGCAGCGATACGGGACTAGCGGTGACAGATACGCAGTATTTT.

J is TRBJ2-7 and V is TRBV5-1; possible D gene TRBD2, 6 bases. Germline values: CDR1 SGHRS, CDR2 YFSETQ. This CDR3 has 11 amino acids. Trimming took off 8 bases at V and 6 bases at J, with 12 bases between the two ends. CDR3 nucleotides: TGCGCCAGTCGAGGGGAGGCCGAGCAGTACTTC. Translating it yields CASRGEAEQYF.

The rearrangement joins TRBV7-9 to TRBJ1-1; the D is unclear. V was cut by 5 bases and J by 4 bases, with 14 bases left in between. This CDR3 is built from 14 residues. Germline V lookup: CDR1 SEHNR, CDR2 FQNEAQ (reference sequence). The CDR3 nucleotides are TGTGCCAGCAGCGATCAAAACCCCGGCACTGAAGCTTTCTTT. It specifies CASSDQNPGTEAFF.

The chain joins TRBV6-1 to TRBJ1-2, with D tentatively TRBD1 (5 bases). This CDR3 spans 13 amino acids. Per the germline V gene, CDR1 is MNHNS and CDR2 is SASEGT. V was cut by 5 bases and J by 4 bases, with 11 bases left in between. The CDR3 spells CASSKQDGYGYTF. For the CDR3, the DNA is TGTGCCAGCAGTAAACAGGATGGCTATGGCTACACCTTC.

This chain links TRBV7-9 with TRBJ1-1; no reliable D call. The CDR3 sequence is 13 residues long. Germline-derived CDR1 and CDR2 are SEHNR and FQNEAQ (reference sequence). Trimming removed 4 bases at V and 4 bases at J, with 10 bases between. CDR3 protein: CASSSVLGTEAFF. CDR3 coding DNA: TGTGCCAGCAGCTCCGTCTTGGGCACTGAAGCTTTCTTT.

This chain joins TRBV9 and TRBJ1-2, with D tentatively TRBD1 (5 bases). Germline assignment: CDR1 SGDLS and CDR2 YYNGEE. Trimming removed 3 bases from V and 8 bases from J, with 11 bases in between. This CDR3 has 12 amino acids. The DNA for the CDR3 is TGTGCCAGCAGCGAGGGACTTCGGGGCTACACCTTC. Translating gives CASSEGLRGYTF.

The chain uses TRBV7-2 and TRBJ2-1, with no clear D. Germline-derived CDR1 and CDR2 are SGHTA and FQGNSA. The length of the CDR3 is 15 residues. Trimming took 3 bases from V and 0 from J, leaving 9 bases between them. The CDR3 sequence is CASSLAASSYNEQFF. Here the CDR3 DNA reads TGTGCCAGCAGCTTGGCCGCCAGCTCCTACAATGAGCAGTTCTTC.

This chain connects TRBV19 to TRBJ1-6; D ambiguous. The CDR3 sequence is 15 residues long. Germline V lookup: CDR1 LNHDA, CDR2 SQIVND (reference sequence). V gave up 6 bases and J gave up 4 bases, with 13 bases separating them. DNA for the CDR3: TGTGCCAGTAGGACCAGGAGGACTTATAATTCACCCCTCCACTTT. Amino acids: CASRTRRTYNSPLHF.

The rearrangement joins TRBV19 to TRBJ1-4; 8 positions agree with TRBD1. After removal of 5 bases from V and 8 bases from J, the junction contained 7 bases not matched to a gene. This CDR3 contains 14 residues. Germline V gene lookup returns CDR1 LNHDA and CDR2 SQIVND (reference sequence). The CDR3 protein is CASSSGQGLEKLFF. The CDR3 DNA follows: TGTGCCAGTAGTTCTGGACAGGGCTTAGAAAAACTGTTTTTT. Drawing the rest from reference TRBV19 and TRBJ1-4, the complete variable domain is DGGITQSPKYLFRKEGQNVTLSCEQNLNHDAMYWYRQDPGQGLRLIYYSQIVNDFQKGDIAEGYSVSREKKESFPLTVTSAQKNPTAFYLCASSSGQGLEKLFFGSGTQLSVL.

The chain links TRBV7-2 to TRBJ2-7; 12 nucleotides line up with TRBD2. V dropped 4 bases and J dropped 4; count of bases not matched to a gene: 5. Per the germline V gene, CDR1 is SGHTA and CDR2 is FQGNSA. The CDR3 is 15 amino acids. CDR3 amino acids: CASSSTSGRWYEQYF. The CDR3 DNA follows: TGTGCCAGCAGCTCCACTAGCGGGAGGTGGTACGAGCAGTACTTC.

The chain uses TRBV7-9 and TRBJ2-7; maybe TRBD1 (5 bases). Looked up from germline, CDR1 is SEHNR and CDR2 is FQNEAQ (reference sequence). Between the trimmed V and J ends, which lost 0 bases and 2 bases, there was a span of 17 bases. CDR3 size: 17 residues. The CDR3 region has the DNA TGTGCCAGCAGCTTAGCGGTTCGAACAGGCCTGGCCTACGAGCAGTACTTC. Amino acid sequence: CASSLAVRTGLAYEQYF.

The V and J genes are TRBV5-8 and TRBJ1-4; perhaps TRBD1 as D (5 bases). From germline, CDR1 is SGHTS and CDR2 YDEGEE. V lost 2 bases, J lost 6 bases, and 14 bases lay in between. This CDR3 comprises 15 residues. In DNA, the CDR3 is TGTGCCAGCAGCTTCGGGGGACTCGGGGATGAAAAACTGTTTTTT. Protein sequence: CASSFGGLGDEKLFF. The whole variable domain, filled in from reference TRBV5-8 and TRBJ1-4, reads EAGVTQSPTHLIKTRGQQATLRCSPISGHTSVYWYQQALGLGLQFLLWYDEGEERNRGNFPPRFSGRQFPNYSSELNVNALELEDSALYLCASSFGGLGDEKLFFGSGTQLSVL.

Note on this clone: A much larger clone differs from this one at a single base, so this may be a read error. The chain is built from TRBV6-5 and TRBJ2-7, with D hard to call. In germline, CDR1 is MNHEY, CDR2 SVGAGI. V lost 6 bases and J 4 bases, leaving 7 bases between the germline ends. CDR3 size: 11 residues. As DNA, the CDR3 is TGTGCCAGCAGCTCCTATTACGAGCAGTACTTC. It specifies CASSSYYEQYF.

The chain recombines TRBV6-5 with TRBJ2-5; tentatively, D is TRBD2 (5 bases). V gave up 5 bases and J gave up 6 bases, with 13 bases separating them. CDR1 MNHEY and CDR2 SVGAGI come from the germline V gene. This CDR3 contains 13 residues. Written as DNA, the CDR3 is TGTGCCAGCAGTCAGGAGGTCTGGAAGACCCAGTACTTC. Amino acids: CASSQEVWKTQYF.

The genes are TRBV11-3 and TRBJ2-3, with 9 bases lining up with TRBD2. The J segment lost 3 bases and the V segment lost 5 bases, leaving 6 bases of the junction unmatched. The length of the CDR3 is 15 residues. CDR1 and CDR2 (germline): SGHNT, YENEEA. In nucleotides, the CDR3 is TGTGCCAGCAGCATTAGCGGGAGTCGGACAGATACGCAGTATTTT. Its protein product is CASSISGSRTDTQYF.

V and J are TRBV10-1 and TRBJ1-1, with a tentative D call TRBD1 (6 bases). The V gene lost 6 bases and the J gene lost 3 bases, with 17 bases spanning the gap. There are 15 residues in the CDR3. The germline CDR1 and CDR2 sequences are WNHNN and SYGVQD (reference sequence). The CDR3 nucleotides are TGCGCCAGCAGCCCAACGGCGGGGGCAGACACTGAAGCTTTCTTT. It yields the protein CASSPTAGADTEAFF.